The T cell receptor (beta chain) under discussion was sequenced for a study of cytomegalovirus exposure and HLA in healthy donors. The PCR used 60 Vbeta and 13 Jbeta primers. TCRdb keeps only in-frame clones here, not all; method: immunoSEQ multiplex PCR. The data hold around 170,000 clones, with about 65% observed a single time. From germline, CDR1 is SGHTA and CDR2 FQGTGA. This CDR3 is built from 13 residues. Trimming cost V 4 bases and J 5 bases, with 9 bases left between them. Notes on the study in general: According to reports, the classifier identified cytomegalovirus status with high specificity and sensitivity.

Details on this clone: Its target is not known.

This TCR was recovered from a girl aged 10-17 years in good health and CMV-seronegative. Specimen: PBMCs. The rearrangement links TRBV7-3 to TRBJ2-1; a possible D gene is TRBD1 (5 bases). Here the CDR3 DNA reads TGTGCCAGCAGCTGGGCAGGGAACAATGAGCAGTTCTTC. Protein sequence: CASSWAGNNEQFF. Variable domain in full (rest from reference TRBV7-3 and TRBJ2-1): GAGVSQTPSNKVTEKGKYVELRCDPISGHTALYWYRQSLGQGPEFLIYFQGTGAADDSGLPNDRFFAVRPEGSVSTLKIQRTERGDSAVYLCASSWAGNNEQFFGPGTRLTVL.